The 29 T cell receptor beta chains given below trace back to one sample, sequenced in a study of blood T cell repertoires in COVID-19. Assay used: immunoSEQ multiplex PCR; TCRdb lists only in-frame clones, some missing. This sample yields roughly 400,000 clones, of which about 90% are seen a single time; 1.5% to 2% belongs to the top ten. The material sequenced was PBMCs or T cells enriched from blood (not recorded which). All receptors come from a young woman who had recovered from COVID-19.

A word on this clone: A much larger clone differs by one base, so this may be a read error. This sample also contains other DNA sequences that code for the same CDR3. This chain links TRBV12-3 or TRBV12-4 with TRBJ1-1; D perhaps matches TRBD1 (6 bases). The CDR3 covers 13 residues. V was cut by 6 bases and J by 1 base, with 9 bases left in between. The CDR3 bases are TGTGCCAGCAGCCGGACAGAGAACACTGAAGCTTTCTTT. Its translation: CASSRTENTEAFF.

The rearrangement joins TRBV7-8 to TRBJ1-2; the match to TRBD1 covers 9 bases. Unmatched junction bases numbered 8, after V lost 4 bases and J lost 5 bases. Germline lookup yields CDR1 SGHVS and CDR2 FQNEAQ. CDR3 length equals 15 residues. CDR3 coding DNA: TGTGCCAGCAGCTCTCGTAGGACAGGGGATTATGGCTACACCTTC. Its protein product is CASSSRRTGDYGYTF.

The CDR3: CASSYSNSPLHF. The CDR3 DNA reads as TGTGCCAGCAGCTACAGTAATTCACCCCTCCACTTT. The chain links TRBV27 to TRBJ1-6, with unresolved D. The germline V gene encodes CDR1 MNHEY and CDR2 SMNVEV (reference sequence). V lost 6 bases and J lost 6, with 6 bases in between. The CDR3 has 12 amino acids.

The rearrangement uses TRBV27 and TRBJ1-6; D gene ambiguous. CDR1 MNHEY and CDR2 SMNVEV come from the germline V gene (reference sequence). The CDR3 length is 13 residues. V gave up 3 bases and J gave up 7 bases, with 7 bases separating them. In nucleotides, the CDR3 is TGTGCCAGCAGTTTGAGTCCGAATTCACCCCTCCACTTT. It encodes CASSLSPNSPLHF.

V usage is TRBV12-3 or TRBV12-4 and J usage is TRBJ1-1, with D possibly being TRBD1 (5 bases). V lost 6 bases and J 0 bases, leaving 8 bases between the germline ends. The CDR3 is 13 amino acids. CDR3: CASSPQVNTEAFF. Written as DNA, the CDR3 is TGTGCCAGCAGCCCACAGGTGAACACTGAAGCTTTCTTT.

This chain joins TRBV4-2 and TRBJ1-2; D may be TRBD1 (5 bases). V was shortened by 0 bases and J by 6 bases, with 11 bases between the two germline ends. Germline CDR1 reads LGHNA; CDR2 reads YNFKEQ. This CDR3 comprises 14 residues. CDR3 in amino acids: CASSQDSGIHGYTF. The CDR3 bases are TGTGCCAGCAGCCAAGATTCAGGGATCCATGGCTACACCTTC.

This sequence joins TRBV6-4 and TRBJ2-3; 9 nucleotides match TRBD2. The CDR3 has 17 amino acids. J gave up 3 bases and V 0 bases, and 7 bases lay outside the gene matches. Germline V CDR1 and CDR2: MRHNA, SNTAGT. The CDR3 nucleotides read TGTGCCAGCAGTGACTCGGGTAGCGGGAGTGGGACAGATACGCAGTATTTT. Its protein is CASSDSGSGSGTDTQYF.

This CDR3 is CASSRQGNEKLFF. In DNA, the CDR3 is TGTGCCAGCAGCAGACAGGGAAATGAAAAACTGTTTTTT. The genes are TRBV6-5 and TRBJ1-4; TRBD1 matches at 7 bases. Trimming took 6 bases from V and 5 from J; bases not matched to a gene: 3. Germline V gene lookup returns CDR1 MNHEY and CDR2 SVGAGI. The CDR3 length is 13 residues.

V is TRBV30 and J is TRBJ2-7, with 8 bases aligning to TRBD1. Germline V gene lookup returns CDR1 GTSNPN and CDR2 SVGIG (reference sequence). With 7 bases clipped from V and 3 bases from J, the junction kept 5 bases outside the gene matches. This CDR3 spans 12 amino acids. CDR3 loop: CAFQDRVYEQYF. In DNA, the CDR3 is TGTGCCTTCCAGGACAGGGTCTACGAGCAGTACTTC.

This sequence joins TRBV9 and TRBJ2-3; possible D gene TRBD1, 5 bases. Trimming left V 2 bases short and J 4 bases short, with 11 bases between. The germline CDR1 and CDR2 sequences are SGDLS and YYNGEE. This CDR3 spans 14 amino acids. The CDR3 nucleotides are TGTGCCAGCAGCGTTGGTGGGGCGGCAGATACGCAGTATTTT. It encodes CASSVGGAADTQYF.

V gene TRBV7-3 combines with J gene TRBJ2-2, with TRBD1 as a possible D gene (6 bases). Between the trimmed V and J ends, which lost 4 bases and 6 bases, there was a span of 12 bases. Germline V gene data show CDR1 as SGHTA and CDR2 as FQGTGA. The CDR3 runs 14 residues. Here the CDR3 reads CASSYLQGSGELFF. CDR3 coding DNA: TGTGCCAGCAGCTACTTACAGGGTTCCGGGGAGCTGTTTTTT.

This chain links TRBV6-2 or TRBV6-3 with TRBJ1-5; possibly TRBD1 for D (5 bases). Looked up from germline, CDR1 is MNHEY and CDR2 is SVGEGT. V gave up 6 bases and J gave up 0 bases, with 9 bases separating them. CDR3 length equals 14 residues. The DNA of the CDR3 is TGTGCCAGCAGCGAACAGGATAGCAATCAGCCCCAGCATTTT. Translating it yields CASSEQDSNQPQHF.

This chain's CDR3 is CASSPSRGLDNSPLHF. CDR3 in DNA: TGTGCCAGCAGCCCGTCCCGGGGGTTAGATAATTCACCCCTCCACTTT. The chain uses TRBV7-9 and TRBJ1-6; D possibly corresponds to TRBD1 (5 bases). Between the trimmed V and J ends, which lost 5 bases and 5 bases, there was a span of 16 bases. Per germline, CDR1 SEHNR and CDR2 FQNEAQ (reference sequence). The CDR3 is 16 residues long.

The chain employs TRBV4-1 and TRBJ1-4, with D possibly TRBD1 on 6 matching bases. This CDR3 spans 16 amino acids. Germline CDR1 and CDR2: MGHRA and YSYEKL. V was pared by 4 bases and J by 5 bases, with 17 bases between. CDR3 nucleotide sequence: TGCGCCAGCAGCCTATGGGAGCGGGGGCGCAATGAAAAACTGTTTTTT. Its translation: CASSLWERGRNEKLFF.

CDR3 in DNA: TGTGCCAGCAGCCGTACCTCAGCGGGGGGCTATGGCTACACCTTC. This sequence encodes CASSRTSAGGYGYTF. The chain has TRBV6-5 and TRBJ1-2, with D perhaps matching TRBD1 (5 bases). V was cut by 6 bases and J by 4 bases, with 18 bases left in between. CDR3 length: 15 amino acids. CDR1 is MNHEY, CDR2 SVGAGI, per germline.

This chain uses TRBV10-3 with TRBJ2-7, with TRBD1 as a possible D gene (5 bases). Between the trimmed V and J ends, which lost 3 bases and 2 bases, there was a span of 11 bases. This CDR3 contains 14 residues. Per the germline V gene, CDR1 is ENHRY and CDR2 is SYGVKD. CDR3 loop: CAISENTGPYEQYF. For the CDR3, the DNA is TGTGCCATCAGTGAAAACACAGGCCCCTACGAGCAGTACTTC.

V and J are TRBV19 and TRBJ1-1; TRBD1 matches at 7 bases. This CDR3 has 13 residues. V shed 5 bases and J 6 bases; nucleotides not matched to a gene: 6. Germline-derived CDR1 and CDR2 are LNHDA and SQIVND (reference sequence). The CDR3 here is CASSPDRVAEAFF. Written as DNA, the CDR3 is TGTGCCAGTAGTCCCGACAGGGTAGCTGAAGCTTTCTTT.

The chain uses TRBV29-1 and TRBJ2-7; 8 positions match TRBD1. Germline loops: CDR1 SQVTM, CDR2 ANQGSEA. This CDR3 is 12 amino acids long. J was trimmed by 1 base and V by 7 bases; bases with no gene match: 3. The DNA of the CDR3 is TGCAGCGCGGGACAGGTATCCTACGAGCAGTACTTC. Amino acid sequence: CSAGQVSYEQYF.

The chain is built from TRBV7-2 and TRBJ2-3; 12 positions match TRBD2. CDR3 length equals 18 residues. Germline V CDR1 and CDR2: SGHTA, FQGNSA. V dropped 1 base and J dropped 5; count of bases not matched to a gene: 10. This CDR3 is CASSLGLAGGRYGDTQYF. CDR3 in DNA: TGTGCCAGCAGCTTAGGTCTAGCGGGGGGGCGATATGGAGATACGCAGTATTTT.

This chain joins TRBV6-6 and TRBJ1-3; 12 nucleotides match TRBD1. This CDR3 is 14 amino acids long. Germline-derived CDR1 and CDR2 are MNHNY and SVGAGI (reference sequence). J gave up 6 bases and V 6 bases, and 3 bases lay outside the gene matches. The CDR3, as DNA: TGTGCCAGCAGCCGGGACAGGGGGCTAAACACCATATATTTT. Its protein product is CASSRDRGLNTIYF.

This chain uses TRBV2 with TRBJ1-5; no reliable D call. The CDR3 is made up of 14 amino acids. V lost 5 bases and J lost 6, with 14 bases in between. Germline CDR1 reads SNHLY; CDR2 reads FYNNEI. CDR3: CASSPAGLSQPQHF. The CDR3 DNA reads TGTGCCAGCAGTCCGGCCGGGTTGAGTCAGCCCCAGCATTTT.

The chain recombines TRBV19 with TRBJ1-3; tentative D call: TRBD1 (6 bases). The CDR3 spans 15 residues. CDR1 is LNHDA and CDR2 is SQIVND in the germline V gene (reference sequence). V was clipped by 7 bases and J by 0 bases, with 13 bases between them. The CDR3 spells CASKRQASSGNTIYF. The CDR3 DNA follows: TGTGCCAGTAAAAGACAGGCGTCCTCTGGAAACACCATATATTTT.

The rearrangement uses TRBV3-1 (or the pseudogene TRBV3-2) and TRBJ2-5; 9 positions agree with TRBD2. Trimming removed 7 bases from V and 0 bases from J; junction bases left unmatched: 12. The CDR3 extends over 17 amino acids. Per the germline V gene, CDR1 is LGHDT and CDR2 is YNNKEL (reference sequence). CDR3 region: CASNLGIAGEYQETQYF. The CDR3 coding sequence is TGTGCCAGCAACTTGGGAATAGCGGGGGAGTACCAAGAGACCCAGTACTTC.

This chain links TRBV11-2 with TRBJ2-4; possibly TRBD2 for D (6 bases). Germline loops: CDR1 SGHAT, CDR2 FQNNGV. Trimming stripped 5 bases from V and 5 bases from J, with 16 bases between. This CDR3 is built from 15 residues. The CDR3 sequence: CASSPTTWGENIQYF. DNA of the CDR3: TGTGCCAGCAGCCCCACCACGTGGGGGGAAAACATTCAGTACTTC.

The gene calls are TRBV5-4 and TRBJ1-6; 7 bases agree with TRBD1. Unmatched junction bases numbered 7, after V lost 3 bases and J lost 7 bases. In germline, CDR1 is SGHNT, CDR2 YYREEE (reference sequence). The CDR3 consists of 15 residues. CDR3 DNA sequence: TGTGCCAGCAGCTACCGGGACAGCCTAAATTCACCCCTCCACTTT. Protein product: CASSYRDSLNSPLHF.

The V gene is TRBV30, the J gene TRBJ1-2; 8 nucleotides line up with TRBD1. After removal of 0 bases from V and 8 bases from J, the junction contained 8 bases not matched to a gene. Germline V gene sequence: CDR1 GTSNPN, CDR2 SVGIG (reference sequence). The CDR3 runs to 14 residues. The CDR3, as DNA: TGTGCCTGGAGTGTCGACAGGGGAATGAGGGGCTACACCTTC. Translated, it gives CAWSVDRGMRGYTF.

This clone was recorded once. The V call is TRBV13, the J call TRBJ2-3; possible D gene TRBD2, 5 bases. The CDR3 has 15 amino acids. Germline V gene data show CDR1 as PRHDT and CDR2 as FYEKMQ (reference sequence). V was shortened by 5 bases and J by 0 bases, with 12 bases between the two germline ends. As DNA, the CDR3 is TGTGCCAGCAGCACAAACCTAGCAAGCACAGATACGCAGTATTTT. It encodes CASSTNLASTDTQYF.

The chain links TRBV4-1 to TRBJ1-2, with 7 bases that match TRBD1. J gave up 4 bases and V 3 bases, and 5 bases lay outside the gene matches. The CDR3 loop spans 14 amino acids. From germline, CDR1 is MGHRA and CDR2 YSYEKL. CDR3 loop: CASSHPGDSYGYTF. DNA of the CDR3: TGCGCCAGCAGCCACCCGGGGGACAGCTATGGCTACACCTTC.

The chain recombines TRBV20-1 with TRBJ2-7; 7 bases agree with TRBD2. The CDR3 contains 14 residues. The trim removed 3 bases at V and 3 bases at J, leaving 8 bases unmatched. Germline CDR1 is DFQATT and CDR2 is SNEGSKA (reference sequence). CDR3 loop: CSASGLAVLYEQYF. The CDR3 bases are TGCAGTGCTAGTGGGCTAGCGGTACTCTACGAGCAGTACTTC.